Shown below are 13 T cell receptor beta chains from a single sample sequenced in a study of sequential checkpoint blockade in melanoma. This table comes from immunoSEQ multiplex PCR, and its TCRdb copy is limited to in-frame clones, with some not included. Of about 5,000 clones listed, around a quarter are singletons. Noted treatment: randomized to nivolumab then ipilimumab (arm A) or the reverse (arm B). The sample was tumor tissue (inferred from file names), taken from a patient given nivolumab and ipilimumab in sequence. The receptors stem from a human donor with melanoma.

This clone was counted at least ten times. The chain couples TRBV6-8 to TRBJ2-1, with TRBD2 identical over 12 bases. From germline, CDR1 is MNHGY and CDR2 SAAAGT. The CDR3 has 13 residues. With 11 bases clipped from V and 5 bases from J, the junction kept 4 bases outside the gene matches. CDR3 DNA sequence: TGTGCCGGGTGGACTAGCGGGGACAATGAGCAGTTCTTC. This sequence encodes CAGWTSGDNEQFF.

The J gene is TRBJ2-2, the V gene TRBV19; D perhaps matches TRBD2 (6 bases). Germline V lookup: CDR1 LNHDA, CDR2 SQIVND (reference sequence). V was clipped by 6 bases and J by 1 base, with 6 bases between them. The CDR3 runs to 13 residues. DNA of the CDR3: TGTGCCAGTAGCGGGGGGAACACCGGGGAGCTGTTTTTT. It translates to CASSGGNTGELFF.

V usage is TRBV19 and J usage is TRBJ2-5; D is uncertain. Germline CDR1 LNHDA, CDR2 SQIVND (reference sequence). V was pared by 5 bases and J by 1 base, with 8 bases between. The CDR3 spans 13 residues. As DNA, the CDR3 is TGTGCCAGTAGTCGGGCCAGCCAAGAGACCCAGTACTTC. Encoded protein: CASSRASQETQYF.

This clone occurred a few times. The chain is built from TRBV5-1 and TRBJ2-3; 9 bases fit TRBD2. Trimming cost V 0 bases and J 8 bases; bases outside gene matches: 10. From germline, CDR1 is SGHRS and CDR2 YFSETQ. The CDR3 loop spans 16 amino acids. In DNA, the CDR3 is TGCGCCAGCAGCTTGGGACTAGCGGAAGTTGATGGTACGCAGTATTTT. Its translation: CASSLGLAEVDGTQYF.

This chain links TRBV11-3 with TRBJ2-7; 12 positions match TRBD2. This CDR3 is built from 15 residues. Per the germline V gene, CDR1 is SGHNT and CDR2 is YENEEA. V was pared by 5 bases and J by 2 bases, with 4 bases of the junction left unmatched. The CDR3 sequence is CASSPSGRATYEQYF. The CDR3 DNA is TGTGCCAGCAGCCCTAGCGGGAGGGCCACCTACGAGCAGTACTTC.

This clone rates as large. The V gene is TRBV6-8, the J gene TRBJ1-2; unclear D gene. The V gene's germline CDR1 is MNHGY and CDR2 SAAAGT. Trimming cost V 3 bases and J 1 base, with 6 bases left between them. This CDR3 has 13 amino acids. CDR3 loop: CASSYSDNYGYTF. In nucleotides, the CDR3 is TGTGCCAGCAGTTATTCAGATAACTATGGCTACACCTTC.

This clone appeared many times. The rearrangement joins TRBV6-8 to TRBJ1-2; D call uncertain. The CDR3 covers 12 residues. Per germline, CDR1 MNHGY and CDR2 SAAAGT. V dropped 5 bases and J dropped 2 bases, with 6 bases sitting between them. The CDR3 region has the DNA TGTGCCAGCAGTCCACAGAACTATGGCTACACCTTC. Translation gives CASSPQNYGYTF.

This chain connects TRBV19 to TRBJ2-3; 14 nucleotides align to TRBD2. This CDR3 is 16 amino acids long. Germline V lookup: CDR1 LNHDA, CDR2 SQIVND (reference sequence). J gave up 5 bases and V 0 bases, and 1 base lay outside the gene matches. The CDR3 here is CASSIDGTSGRDTQYF. The CDR3 nucleotides read TGTGCCAGTAGTATAGATGGGACTAGCGGGAGAGATACGCAGTATTTT. Looking up the rest from reference TRBV19 and TRBJ2-3 gives the full variable domain: DGGITQSPKYLFRKEGQNVTLSCEQNLNHDAMYWYRQDPGQGLRLIYYSQIVNDFQKGDIAEGYSVSREKKESFPLTVTSAQKNPTAFYLCASSIDGTSGRDTQYFGPGTRLTVL.

This clone has at least ten counts. The rearrangement links TRBV11-3 to TRBJ2-1, with a weak D call TRBD1 (6 bases). Germline V gives CDR1 SGHNT, CDR2 YENEEA. CDR3 length equals 16 residues. Trimming took 6 bases from V and 0 from J, leaving 15 bases between them. The CDR3 DNA follows: TGTGCCAGCAGAGGCACAGGGATTGGCTCCTACAATGAGCAGTTCTTC. The encoded protein is CASRGTGIGSYNEQFF.

The chain employs TRBV5-1 and TRBJ2-1; 10 nucleotides line up with TRBD2. The CDR3 sequence is 16 residues long. Germline trimming cut 2 bases from V and 8 bases from J; bases unmatched to any gene: 10. Germline loops: CDR1 SGHRS, CDR2 YFSETQ. In nucleotides, the CDR3 is TGCGCCAGCAGCTTACTAAGCGGGAGGGCAGAGGATGAGCAGTTCTTC. It specifies CASSLLSGRAEDEQFF. Variable domain in full (rest from reference TRBV5-1 and TRBJ2-1): KAGVTQTPRYLIKTRGQQVTLSCSPISGHRSVSWYQQTPGQGLQFLFEYFSETQRNKGNFPGRFSGRQFSNSRSEMNVSTLELGDSALYLCASSLLSGRAEDEQFFGPGTRLTVL.

This clone was counted a single time. The chain is built from TRBV12-5 and TRBJ1-5; weak D call: TRBD1 (5 bases). The germline CDR1 and CDR2 sequences are LGHNT and FRNRAP. This CDR3 has 16 residues. Trimming left V 5 bases short and J 5 bases short, with 19 bases between. The CDR3 coding sequence is TGTGCTAGTGGTGTCCGGGACGGGGTGGGGTATCAGCCCCAGCATTTT. It codes for CASGVRDGVGYQPQHF.

This clone has a handful of counts. The V gene is TRBV6-8, the J gene TRBJ1-1; no definite D call. CDR1 MNHGY and CDR2 SAAAGT come from the germline V gene. V was shortened by 5 bases and J by 4 bases, with 11 bases between the two germline ends. CDR3 length: 13 residues. CDR3 sequence reads: CASSADGTTEAFF. The CDR3 DNA sequence: TGTGCCAGCAGTGCGGACGGCACCACTGAAGCTTTCTTT.

This chain connects TRBV11-1 to TRBJ2-7, with 11 bases matching TRBD2. Germline V gives CDR1 SGHAT, CDR2 FQDESV (reference sequence). The CDR3 consists of 14 residues. Trimming at V came to 5 bases and at J to 5 bases, leaving 5 bases not matched to a gene. CDR3 loop: CASSQPTSGNEQYF. CDR3 in DNA: TGTGCCAGCAGCCAGCCGACTAGCGGGAACGAGCAGTACTTC.